The 10 T cell receptor beta chains presented below share a single source sample, sequenced in a study of CD8 T cells in Susac syndrome. After extraction with the RNeasy kit, roughly 0.5 to 1 ug of the RNA was reverse transcribed using random hexamers. Via MiXCR, TCRdb re-called the immunoSEQ multiplex PCR reads, giving one row per CDR3 protein. In the table there are 100,000 to 150,000 distinct CDR3 sequences, 65% to 90% of which are singletons. The sequencing input was CD8+ T cells from PBMCs. Source of these receptors: a human donor with multiple sclerosis.

The CDR3 region is CASGPREAGQPQHF. Written as DNA, the CDR3 is TGTGCTAGTGGCCCCCGGGAAGCCGGGCAGCCCCAGCATTTT. This chain links TRBV12-5 with TRBJ1-5, with unresolved D. Trimming cost V 6 bases and J 7 bases, with 16 bases left between them. The CDR3 consists of 14 residues. The germline V gene encodes CDR1 LGHNT and CDR2 FRNRAP.

J is TRBJ1-5 and V is TRBV24-1, with TRBD1 matching 10 bases. The germline V gene encodes CDR1 KGHDR and CDR2 SFDVKD. V dropped 12 bases and J dropped 2; count of bases not matched to a gene: 3. There are 13 residues in the CDR3. The DNA for the CDR3 is TGTGCCGGCGGGACAGGGGGCAATCAGCCCCAGCATTTT. This translates into CAGGTGGNQPQHF.

The chain employs TRBV7-9 and TRBJ1-2, with D perhaps matching TRBD1 (5 bases). The germline V and J ends were trimmed by 2 bases and 2 bases, with 9 bases remaining between them. This CDR3 contains 14 residues. The germline CDR1 and CDR2 sequences are SEHNR and FQNEAQ (reference sequence). The CDR3 protein is CASSLWAGNYGYTF. DNA of the CDR3: TGTGCCAGCAGCTTATGGGCAGGGAACTATGGCTACACCTTC.

This clonotype was seen just once. V gene TRBV27 combines with J gene TRBJ1-2; 7 bases line up with TRBD1. The trim removed 0 bases at V and 6 bases at J, leaving 4 bases unmatched. Germline lookup yields CDR1 MNHEY and CDR2 SMNVEV (reference sequence). The CDR3 contains 14 residues. The CDR3 region has the DNA TGTGCCAGCAGTTTATCGGCACAGGGGAATGGCTACACCTTC. Its protein is CASSLSAQGNGYTF.

The DNA for the CDR3 is TGTGCCAGTAGTTCAGGGACGCTGAAGGATGGGGGAGCTTTCTTT. It codes for CASSSGTLKDGGAFF. The chain is built from TRBV19 and TRBJ1-1; tentative D call: TRBD1 (5 bases). The length of the CDR3 is 15 residues. The germline V gene has CDR1 LNHDA and CDR2 SQIVND (reference sequence). Trimming took off 5 bases at V and 10 bases at J, with 23 bases between the two ends.

This clonotype was seen more than once but under ten times. The chain has TRBV27 and TRBJ2-1; no clear D. The CDR3 sequence is 14 residues long. V lost 8 bases to trimming and J lost 0 bases, with 11 bases between them. Germline-derived CDR1 and CDR2 are MNHEY and SMNVEV (reference sequence). This CDR3 is CASGVISSYNEQFF. The CDR3 bases are TGTGCCAGCGGAGTGATAAGCTCCTACAATGAGCAGTTCTTC.

This clonotype has just a few counts. The V and J genes are TRBV4-1 and TRBJ2-1, with D unclear. CDR3 size: 14 residues. Trimming removed 1 base from V and 4 bases from J, with 8 bases in between. Germline values: CDR1 MGHRA, CDR2 YSYEKL. The CDR3 sequence is CASSQGNEYNEQFF. As DNA, the CDR3 is TGCGCCAGCAGCCAAGGGAACGAGTACAATGAGCAGTTCTTC.

The V call is TRBV27, the J call TRBJ1-2; D is perhaps TRBD1 (6 bases). The CDR3 is made up of 12 amino acids. Trimming took off 6 bases at V and 6 bases at J, with 11 bases between the two ends. Germline CDR1 and CDR2: MNHEY and SMNVEV (reference sequence). CDR3 sequence: CASRTGGNGYTF. The CDR3, as DNA: TGTGCCAGCAGGACGGGGGGCAATGGCTACACCTTC.

The CDR3 DNA sequence: TGTGCCAGTAGTTTTGGAGTCAACCCCCAGCATTTT. Translation: CASSFGVNPQHF. The chain uses TRBV19 and TRBJ1-5; D remains ambiguous. The CDR3 consists of 12 residues. CDR1 is LNHDA and CDR2 is SQIVND in the germline V gene (reference sequence). V lost 5 bases to trimming and J lost 10 bases, with 12 bases between them.

The J gene is TRBJ1-2, the V gene TRBV29-1; tentative D call: TRBD1 (6 bases). Between the trimmed V and J ends, which lost 2 bases and 2 bases, there was a span of 15 bases. CDR3 length equals 15 residues. Germline CDR1 SQVTM, CDR2 ANQGSEA. CDR3 amino acids: CSVESLDSINYGYTF. CDR3 in DNA: TGCAGCGTTGAAAGCCTGGACAGTATCAACTATGGCTACACCTTC.